What follows are 29 T cell receptor beta chains derived from one specimen sequenced in a study of vaccination and CD4 T cells after COVID-19. Documented treatment: approximately 10-day PBMC culture with coronavirus spike peptide pools or control peptides (ViraFEST assay). Antigens of these TCRs are unknown. The Oncomine TCR Beta short-read assay generated sequence data from the DNA of cultured CD4+ T cells. TCRdb reprocessed the PCR reads via MiXCR and lists one record per CDR3 protein. There are about 21,000 distinct CDR3 sequences in the sample; roughly 50% occur only once, and just under 2.5% lies in the top ten. The source was CD4+ T cells from blood, cultured in vitro, collected after SARS-CoV-2 vaccination. The receptors originated from a human donor who had recovered from COVID-19.

Concerning this clonotype: The junction differs from germline at one of its ends, possibly a read error. This chain links TRBV20-1 with TRBJ1-1; no definite D call. CDR1 DFQATT and CDR2 SNEGSKA come from the germline V gene (reference sequence). This CDR3 has 12 amino acids. The CDR3 DNA follows: TGCAGTGCGAGAGCAGGAAACACTGAAGCTTTCTTT. Translating gives CSARAGNTEAFF.

This clonotype came up a few times. This chain joins TRBV20-1 and TRBJ2-3; no firm D call. Looked up from germline, CDR1 is DFQATT and CDR2 is SNEGSKA (reference sequence). The CDR3 consists of 14 residues. The ends were cut back, 3 bases at V and 4 bases at J, with 14 bases in the middle. The CDR3 DNA reads TGCAGTGCTAGCATGGCGGTTGGAGCAGATACGCAGTATTTT. This gives the protein CSASMAVGADTQYF.

The chain has TRBV28 and TRBJ2-7; D may be TRBD1 or TRBD2 (6 bases each). The CDR3 runs to 14 residues. From germline, CDR1 is MDHEN and CDR2 SYDVKM. The V and J ends lost 6 bases and 6 bases respectively, with 18 bases between them. The CDR3 nucleotides are TGTGCCAGCAGACGGGGGCTTTCTTCCCGCGAGCAGTACTTC. Protein: CASRRGLSSREQYF.

V usage is TRBV10-1 and J usage is TRBJ1-5; D uncertain. The CDR3 is 10 residues long. Germline-derived CDR1 and CDR2 are WNHNN and SYGVQD (reference sequence). The germline V and J ends were trimmed by 4 bases and 7 bases, with 2 bases remaining between them. The CDR3, as DNA: TGCGCCAGCAGTGGCCAGCCCCAGCATTTT. Protein product: CASSGQPQHF.

The gene calls are TRBV19 and TRBJ1-1; possibly TRBD1 for D (5 bases). With 3 bases removed from V and 1 base from J, the gap between germline ends came to 9 bases. The CDR3 has 14 amino acids. CDR1 LNHDA and CDR2 SQIVND come from the germline V gene (reference sequence). In DNA form, the CDR3 reads TGTGCCAGTAGTATTACAGGCCCGAACACTGAAGCTTTCTTT. Translation: CASSITGPNTEAFF. Using reference TRBV19 and TRBJ1-1 for the parts outside the CDR3, the full variable domain is DGGITQSPKYLFRKEGQNVTLSCEQNLNHDAMYWYRQDPGQGLRLIYYSQIVNDFQKGDIAEGYSVSREKKESFPLTVTSAQKNPTAFYLCASSITGPNTEAFFGQGTRLTVV.

The chain links TRBV6-1 to TRBJ1-1; a possible D gene is TRBD1 (6 bases). Germline CDR1 MNHNS, CDR2 SASEGT. The ends were cut back, 6 bases at V and 8 bases at J, with 16 bases in the middle. This CDR3 spans 13 amino acids. The CDR3 protein is CASSTSWGAEAFF. The CDR3 DNA is TGTGCCAGCAGCACCTCCTGGGGGGCGGAAGCTTTCTTT.

The chain links TRBV20-1 to TRBJ2-7, with D tentatively TRBD2 (5 bases). Deletions cut 3 bases from V and 0 bases from J, with 18 bases between. CDR1 and CDR2 (germline): DFQATT, SNEGSKA (reference sequence). The CDR3 sequence is 16 residues long. CDR3 nucleotide sequence: TGCAGTGCTAGCGGCTCGGGATCTAAAAGCTCCTACGAGCAGTACTTC. Protein product: CSASGSGSKSSYEQYF.

This rearrangement joins TRBV10-1 to TRBJ2-5; 7 bases fit TRBD1. CDR1 WNHNN and CDR2 SYGVQD come from the germline V gene (reference sequence). J gave up 1 base and V 2 bases, and 7 bases lay outside the gene matches. The CDR3 has 16 amino acids. This chain's CDR3 is CASSEPERDSQETQYF. The DNA for the CDR3 is TGCGCCAGCAGTGAGCCGGAACGGGACAGCCAAGAGACCCAGTACTTC.

The gene calls are TRBV15 and TRBJ1-4, with D unresolved. V was shortened by 0 bases and J by 6 bases, with 11 bases between the two germline ends. CDR1 LNHNV and CDR2 YYDKDF come from the germline V gene (reference sequence). The CDR3 contains 15 residues. This CDR3 is CATSRDVGSDEKLFF. The CDR3, as DNA: TGTGCCACCAGCAGAGATGTAGGATCCGATGAAAAACTGTTTTTT.

The chain has TRBV29-1 and TRBJ2-5; 8 bases are shared with TRBD1. Germline loops: CDR1 SQVTM, CDR2 ANQGSEA. The ends lost 4 bases at V and 5 bases at J; junction bases unmatched: 15. This CDR3 has 16 amino acids. The CDR3 nucleotides read TGCAGCGTTGTAGCCCGGCAGGGGGCGCGGTTGGAGACCCAGTACTTC. This sequence encodes CSVVARQGARLETQYF. Full variable domain (outside the CDR3, taken from reference TRBV29-1 and TRBJ2-5): SAVISQKPSRDICQRGTSLTIQCQVDSQVTMMFWYRQQPGQSLTLIATANQGSEATYESGFVIDKFPISRPNLTFSTLTVSNMSPEDSSIYLCSVVARQGARLETQYFGPGTRLLVL.

The genes are TRBV4-2 and TRBJ2-3; tentatively, D is TRBD1 or TRBD2 (6 bases each). The germline V gene encodes CDR1 LGHNA and CDR2 YNFKEQ. This CDR3 is built from 16 residues. With 3 bases removed from V and 1 base from J, the gap between germline ends came to 14 bases. The CDR3 sequence is CASSHAGTSGTDTQYF. CDR3 coding DNA: TGTGCCAGCAGCCATGCGGGGACAAGTGGCACAGATACGCAGTATTTT.

The chain couples TRBV10-3 to TRBJ1-2; D is perhaps TRBD1 (5 bases). Germline V lookup: CDR1 ENHRY, CDR2 SYGVKD. V was clipped by 8 bases and J by 6 bases, with 10 bases between them. The CDR3 spans 11 residues. CDR3 nucleotides: TGTGCCATCTCCGTAGGGGATGGCTACACCTTC. Protein sequence: CAISVGDGYTF.

V and J are TRBV5-1 and TRBJ2-5, with TRBD1 as a possible D gene (6 bases). Germline V lookup: CDR1 SGHRS, CDR2 YFSETQ. The germline V and J ends were trimmed by 4 bases and 5 bases, with 15 bases remaining between them. CDR3 length: 14 amino acids. CDR3 bases: TGCGCCAGCAGCCCGCCCAGGCAGGGGGAGACCCAGTACTTC. It is translated as CASSPPRQGETQYF.

As to this clonotype: Sequence at one end of the junction differs from germline and may be a read error. V gene TRBV2 combines with J gene TRBJ1-2; 7 bases match TRBD1. The CDR3 is 16 amino acids. From germline, CDR1 is SNHLY and CDR2 FYNNEI. This CDR3 reads CASSEGTAGANYGYTF. CDR3 coding DNA: TGTGCCAGCAGCGAAGGGACAGCTGGGGCTAACTATGGCTACACCTTC.

This sequence joins TRBV19 and TRBJ2-1; 7 nucleotides line up with TRBD1. CDR3 length: 14 residues. With V trimmed by 10 bases and J by 4 bases, 10 bases remained unmatched. The germline V gene has CDR1 LNHDA and CDR2 SQIVND (reference sequence). The CDR3 coding sequence is TGTGCCACCACAAAGGGGGCAGGGTACAATGAGCAGTTCTTC. This translates into CATTKGAGYNEQFF. Full variable domain (outside the CDR3, taken from reference TRBV19 and TRBJ2-1): DGGITQSPKYLFRKEGQNVTLSCEQNLNHDAMYWYRQDPGQGLRLIYYSQIVNDFQKGDIAEGYSVSREKKESFPLTVTSAQKNPTAFYLCATTKGAGYNEQFFGPGTRLTVL.

This clonotype was seen a few times. The chain has TRBV20-1 and TRBJ1-1, with TRBD1 matching 8 bases. The CDR3 spans 14 residues. The germline gives CDR1 DFQATT, CDR2 SNEGSKA (reference sequence). V shed 5 bases, J shed 4 bases, and the junction held 9 bases outside the gene matches. The CDR3 here is CSAVQGGGSTEAFF. The CDR3 DNA reads TGCAGTGCTGTACAGGGGGGAGGGAGCACTGAAGCTTTCTTT.

The CDR3: CASSLFEPTSGSTIQETQYF. The CDR3 nucleotides are TGTGCCAGCAGTTTGTTTGAGCCGACTAGCGGGAGTACGATACAAGAGACCCAGTACTTC. The chain employs TRBV28 and TRBJ2-5; 12 bases agree with TRBD2. CDR3 length equals 20 residues. Germline assignment: CDR1 MDHEN and CDR2 SYDVKM. The V gene end was trimmed by 3 bases and the J gene end by 2 bases; junction bases not matched to a gene: 16.

This clonotype was counted a few times. CDR3 region: CASSIFGTGGSYEQYF. The CDR3 coding sequence is TGTGCCAGCAGCATCTTTGGGACAGGGGGCTCCTACGAGCAGTACTTC. This chain links TRBV7-2 with TRBJ2-7, with 11 positions matching TRBD1. Germline V CDR1 and CDR2: SGHTA, FQGNSA. This CDR3 spans 16 amino acids. With 5 bases clipped from V and 0 bases from J, the junction kept 6 bases outside the gene matches.

This chain joins TRBV7-8 and TRBJ2-7; D might be TRBD1 (5 bases). Trimming cost V 2 bases and J 1 base, with 9 bases left between them. This CDR3 region has 14 residues. Germline CDR1 reads SGHVS; CDR2 reads FQNEAQ. Here the CDR3 DNA reads TGTGCCAGCAGCTTAAGGGGCCCTTCCTACGAGCAGTACTTC. Translation gives CASSLRGPSYEQYF.

This clonotype occurred a few times. J is TRBJ2-5 and V is TRBV20-1; 15 positions agree with TRBD2. The CDR3 consists of 16 residues. Germline CDR1 reads DFQATT; CDR2 reads SNEGSKA (reference sequence). J was trimmed by 6 bases and V by 5 bases; bases with no gene match: 10. The CDR3, as DNA: TGCAGTGCTTTCAATCCGGGACTAGCGGGGGGAAAGACCCAGTACTTC. Protein product: CSAFNPGLAGGKTQYF.

This clonotype showed up just a few times. The chain employs TRBV20-1 and TRBJ1-1; 8 nucleotides align to TRBD1. Germline values: CDR1 DFQATT, CDR2 SNEGSKA (reference sequence). The CDR3 totals 14 residues. V was clipped by 4 bases and J by 7 bases; unmatched bases: 11. CDR3 sequence: CSAKKGTGEIEAFF. Written as DNA, the CDR3 is TGCAGTGCTAAAAAAGGGACAGGCGAAATTGAAGCTTTCTTT.

The V and J genes are TRBV6-1 and TRBJ1-1; D is uncertain. V was clipped by 4 bases and J by 1 base, with 13 bases between them. Per germline, CDR1 MNHNS and CDR2 SASEGT. The CDR3 is made up of 15 amino acids. CDR3 sequence (DNA): TGTGCCAGCAGTGGAGCTGGTGGGTCGAACACTGAAGCTTTCTTT. It yields the protein CASSGAGGSNTEAFF.

This clonotype was seen just once. The V call is TRBV11-3, the J call TRBJ2-3; a weak D match, TRBD2 (5 bases). In germline, CDR1 is SGHNT, CDR2 YENEEA. V was shortened by 2 bases and J by 2 bases, with 11 bases between the two germline ends. The CDR3 totals 15 residues. The CDR3 loop reads CASSLFGVTTDTQYF. CDR3 coding DNA: TGTGCCAGCAGCTTATTCGGGGTGACCACAGATACGCAGTATTTT.

The chain combines TRBV28 with TRBJ1-1; D is ambiguous. Germline values: CDR1 MDHEN, CDR2 SYDVKM. Trimming cost V 7 bases and J 0 bases, with 6 bases left between them. There are 12 residues in the CDR3. The CDR3 nucleotides are TGTGCCAGCAATGACCTGAACACTGAAGCTTTCTTT. Its protein is CASNDLNTEAFF.

J is TRBJ1-2 and V is TRBV19; perhaps TRBD1 as D (5 bases). The CDR3 is made up of 13 amino acids. CDR1 and CDR2 from the germline V gene are LNHDA and SQIVND (reference sequence). Trimming cost V 5 bases and J 6 bases, with 13 bases left between them. CDR3: CASSVGRGHGYTF. The CDR3, as DNA: TGTGCCAGTAGTGTGGGCCGGGGCCATGGCTACACCTTC.

V and J are TRBV19 and TRBJ1-5; tentative D call: TRBD1 (5 bases). Germline CDR1 and CDR2: LNHDA and SQIVND (reference sequence). CDR3 length equals 17 residues. V lost 3 bases and J 3 bases, leaving 18 bases between the germline ends. CDR3 nucleotides: TGTGCCAGTAGTATCCAAAACAGGTTAGCTTACAATCAGCCCCAGCATTTT. Its protein is CASSIQNRLAYNQPQHF.

The sample holds one count of this clonotype. V gene TRBV6-5 combines with J gene TRBJ2-2; D gene unclear. The V gene's germline CDR1 is MNHEY and CDR2 SVGAGI. Trimming shortened V by 2 bases and J by 5 bases, and 3 bases separated the two germline ends. There are 12 residues in the CDR3. This chain's CDR3 is CASSYTTGELFF. The CDR3 DNA reads as TGTGCCAGCAGTTACACTACCGGGGAGCTGTTTTTT.

Comments on this clonotype: This may arise from a read error, as a much more abundant clone is one base away. The chain couples TRBV20-1 to TRBJ2-7; the D is unclear. The CDR3 runs to 14 residues. Germline values: CDR1 DFQATT, CDR2 SNEGSKA (reference sequence). Trimming pared 0 bases from V and 3 bases from J, leaving 12 bases between. Here the CDR3 DNA reads TGCAGTGCTAGAGATGTGCAAATGAACTACGAGCAGTACTTC. Amino acid sequence: CSARDVQMNYEQYF.

V is TRBV7-2 and J is TRBJ1-5, with a possible D match to TRBD1 (5 bases). This CDR3 is 16 amino acids long. Germline CDR1 SGHTA, CDR2 FQGNSA. V lost 2 bases and J lost 5, with 16 bases in between. CDR3 in DNA: TGTGCCAGCAGCTTACTACGGGGACCGGGGTATCAGCCCCAGCATTTT. Translating it yields CASSLLRGPGYQPQHF.